The 19 T cell receptor beta chains listed next were all sequenced from one sample in a study of Graves' ophthalmopathy and Graves' hyperthyroidism. Beta-chain TCR CDR3 regions were amplified from RNA transcripts. The library came from an HTBI-primed first-round RT-PCR and a second-round multiplex PCR. TCRdb redid the calling of the multiplex PCR reads with MiXCR, one entry per CDR3 protein. The profile shows about 600,000 distinct CDR3 sequences, under 45% of them singletons. Sequenced sample: peripheral blood or thyroid tissue (not recorded which). All receptors come from an adult man with Graves' hyperthyroidism.

This clonotype was seen more than once but under ten times. V usage is TRBV6-5 and J usage is TRBJ1-1; possibly TRBD1 for D (5 bases). The V gene lost 3 bases and the J gene lost 2 bases, with 16 bases spanning the gap. The germline CDR1 and CDR2 sequences are MNHEY and SVGAGI. CDR3 length: 16 residues. The CDR3 protein is CASSYGQGRLNTEAFF. In DNA form, the CDR3 reads TGTGCCAGCAGTTATGGTCAGGGCAGGCTCAACACTGAAGCTTTCTTT.

The chain is built from TRBV7-8 and TRBJ2-7; D is possibly TRBD1 or TRBD2 (6 bases each). Trimming shortened V by 2 bases and J by 7 bases, and 21 bases separated the two germline ends. This CDR3 has 16 amino acids. CDR1 and CDR2 from the germline V gene are SGHVS and FQNEAQ. CDR3 amino acids: CASSLRRARGYNEQYF. In nucleotides, the CDR3 is TGTGCCAGCAGCTTAAGGAGGGCTAGGGGGTACAATGAGCAGTACTTC.

J is TRBJ2-7 and V is TRBV7-6; the match to TRBD2 covers 9 bases. Near its end, the DNA agrees better with TRBJ2-1, so the J call may be wrong. Germline V lookup: CDR1 SGHVS, CDR2 FNYEAQ. CDR3 size: 15 residues. The CDR3 DNA reads as TGTGCCAGCAGCTTAGTAGCGGGAGCTCACAATGAGCAGTTCTTC. It translates to CASSLVAGAHNEQFF.

This clonotype occurred a few times. The chain is built from TRBV6-1 and TRBJ1-2, with 7 positions matching TRBD1. J lost 3 bases, V lost 1 base, and 5 bases had no gene match. The germline CDR1 and CDR2 sequences are MNHNS and SASEGT. The CDR3 totals 15 residues. The CDR3 DNA sequence: TGTGCCAGCAGTGAAGATCAAGGGGGCGACTATGGCTACACCTTC. Translated, it gives CASSEDQGGDYGYTF.

The chain links TRBV15 to TRBJ1-1; 8 nucleotides match TRBD1. The V gene end was trimmed by 8 bases and the J gene end by 4 bases; junction bases not matched to a gene: 6. The CDR3 covers 13 residues. The germline V gene encodes CDR1 LNHNV and CDR2 YYDKDF (reference sequence). The CDR3 reads CATGDRGTTEAFF. The CDR3 DNA follows: TGTGCCACCGGAGACAGGGGTACCACTGAAGCTTTCTTT.

The CDR3 nucleotides read TGTGCCAGCAGCTTAGTCGGGTCCGGACTCCACTTT. It is translated as CASSLVGSGLHF. V is TRBV7-9 and J is TRBJ1-6, with unresolved D. This CDR3 is 12 amino acids long. V was pared by 1 base and J by 16 bases, with 11 bases between. Per germline, CDR1 SEHNR and CDR2 FQNEAQ (reference sequence).

The chain employs TRBV20-1 and TRBJ2-7; D perhaps matches TRBD1 (6 bases). CDR1 and CDR2 from the germline V gene are DFQATT and SNEGSKA (reference sequence). The CDR3 totals 14 residues. V lost 4 bases, J lost 0 bases, and 13 bases lay in between. This CDR3 reads CSATRQAFSYEQYF. The CDR3 DNA is TGCAGTGCTACCCGACAGGCCTTCTCCTACGAGCAGTACTTC.

The chain is built from TRBV20-1 and TRBJ2-2, with no clear D. The V gene's germline CDR1 is DFQATT and CDR2 SNEGSKA (reference sequence). The V end was cut by 5 bases, the J end by 0 bases, with 7 bases between. The CDR3 runs to 13 residues. DNA of the CDR3: TGCAGTGCTCTGATCTCGAACACCGGGGAGCTGTTTTTT. Its translation: CSALISNTGELFF.

In the case of this clonotype: A clone one base away is much larger, so this may be a read error. This sequence joins TRBV2 and TRBJ1-5; tentative D call: TRBD1 (5 bases). Germline assignment: CDR1 SNHLY and CDR2 FYNNEI. The CDR3 sequence is 14 residues long. The CDR3 DNA follows: TGTGCCAGCAGCCCCCCAGGGACGGCTCAGCCCCGGCATTTT. It specifies CASSPPGTAQPRHF.

The sample holds a few counts of this clonotype. The chain carries TRBV30 and TRBJ1-2; weak D call: TRBD1 (5 bases). CDR1 and CDR2 from the germline V gene are GTSNPN and SVGIG (reference sequence). The CDR3 totals 13 residues. The V end was cut by 2 bases, the J end by 4 bases, with 11 bases between. CDR3 sequence reads: CAWSSPDTYGYTF. CDR3 DNA sequence: TGTGCCTGGAGTTCTCCGGACACCTATGGCTACACCTTC.

This clonotype was found many times. V gene TRBV2 combines with J gene TRBJ2-7; 7 bases map to TRBD1. CDR3 length: 15 residues. Unmatched junction bases numbered 13, after V lost 7 bases and J lost 4 bases. Germline values: CDR1 SNHLY, CDR2 FYNNEI. CDR3: CASKLTGLGAYEQYF. The DNA of the CDR3 is TGTGCCAGCAAACTGACAGGGTTGGGGGCATACGAGCAGTACTTC.

A remark on this clonotype: The junction and the germline gene differ at one end; a read error may be behind it. This chain uses TRBV5-8 with TRBJ2-2, with 7 bases that match TRBD1. Germline CDR1 SGHTS, CDR2 YDEGEE. The CDR3 is made up of 13 amino acids. The CDR3 sequence: CASSSTGYNEQFF. The CDR3 DNA reads as TGTGCCAGCAGCTCGACAGGGTACAATGAGCAGTTTTTT.

The table lists this clonotype with many counts. The chain employs TRBV25-1 and TRBJ1-6; TRBD1 agrees at 8 bases. Per the germline V gene, CDR1 is MGHDK and CDR2 is SYGVNS. The CDR3 totals 16 residues. J was trimmed by 6 bases and V by 1 base; bases with no gene match: 5. Here the CDR3 reads CASSESQGAINSPLHF. In DNA form, the CDR3 reads TGTGCCAGCAGTGAATCCCAGGGGGCGATTAATTCACCCCTCCACTTT.

This clonotype was observed at least ten times. This chain links TRBV27 with TRBJ1-2; maybe TRBD1 (6 bases). The V gene lost 7 bases and the J gene lost 4 bases, with 16 bases spanning the gap. The germline V gene has CDR1 MNHEY and CDR2 SMNVEV (reference sequence). The CDR3 loop spans 14 amino acids. CDR3 residues: CASTSLDSSYGYTF. As DNA, the CDR3 is TGTGCCAGCACCTCCCTGGACAGCTCCTATGGCTACACCTTC.

This clonotype was counted between two and nine times. The J gene is TRBJ2-1, the V gene TRBV2; 10 nucleotides line up with TRBD2. Germline CDR1 SNHLY, CDR2 FYNNEI. This CDR3 has 15 residues. Losses at the gene ends were 6 bases for V and 5 bases for J; bases not matched to a gene: 7. The CDR3 loop is CASRPGTSVDNEQFF. For the CDR3, the DNA is TGTGCCAGCAGACCCGGGACTAGCGTAGACAATGAGCAGTTCTTC.

This clonotype has ten or more counts. The chain links TRBV24-1 to TRBJ1-2; tentatively, D is TRBD1 (5 bases). The germline CDR1 and CDR2 sequences are KGHDR and SFDVKD. The CDR3 covers 14 residues. Trimming stripped 3 bases from V and 4 bases from J, with 11 bases between. The CDR3 sequence is CATSDGAGGYGYTF. CDR3 in DNA: TGTGCCACCAGTGATGGGGCAGGTGGCTATGGCTACACCTTC.

This clonotype was counted ten times or more. DNA for the CDR3: TGTGCCAGCCTTGCGGGGTCCGGAAACACCATATATTTT. This gives the protein CASLAGSGNTIYF. V gene TRBV6-5 combines with J gene TRBJ1-3; D not certain. The CDR3 has 13 amino acids. Germline-derived CDR1 and CDR2 are MNHEY and SVGAGI. The V end lost 8 bases, the J end lost 4 bases, and 12 bases lay between the germline ends.

A note on this clonotype: The germline gene is not matched at one end of the junction; a read error may be the cause. The J gene is TRBJ1-4, the V gene TRBV10-2, with 7 bases lining up with TRBD1. The CDR3 loop spans 14 amino acids. The germline V gene encodes CDR1 WSHSY and CDR2 SAAADI. The CDR3 region has the DNA TGCGCCAGCAGCGAACGACAGGGTAATGAAAACCTGTTTTTT. Protein sequence: CASSERQGNENLFF.

This clonotype was seen only a few times. This chain uses TRBV19 with TRBJ1-2, with 9 nucleotides matching TRBD1. V dropped 6 bases and J dropped 4; count of bases not matched to a gene: 12. This CDR3 is 16 amino acids long. The germline V gene has CDR1 LNHDA and CDR2 SQIVND (reference sequence). The CDR3 spells CASSEENMDRGYGYTF. The CDR3 DNA is TGTGCCAGTAGCGAGGAAAACATGGACAGGGGCTATGGCTACACCTTC. The variable domain in full, completed from reference TRBV19 and TRBJ1-2, reads DGGITQSPKYLFRKEGQNVTLSCEQNLNHDAMYWYRQDPGQGLRLIYYSQIVNDFQKGDIAEGYSVSREKKESFPLTVTSAQKNPTAFYLCASSEENMDRGYGYTFGSGTRLTVV.